Detailed here is one T cell receptor beta chain. The antigen is undetermined. This entry comes from a study of T cell clones after liver transplantation. As for the study in general: Tolerance: complete withdrawal held at least one year, liver enzymes staying within twice normal.

The CDR3 consists of 16 residues. Germline CDR1 and CDR2: SGHVS and FQNEAQ. V lost 5 bases to trimming and J lost 5 bases, with 21 bases between them. The study's findings and limits: A larger donor-reactive than third-party decline suggested partial antigen-specific deletion.

Here immunoSEQ multiplex PCR was the method, and the copy in TCRdb shows in-frame clones only, minus some. Altogether around 100,000 clones are present, around four fifths being singletons, with the ten largest covering roughly 3.1%. This receptor was obtained from a human patient who received a liver transplant. Some T cells may be provided by the graft donor. The chain employs TRBV7-8 and TRBJ1-1; D is perhaps TRBD1 (6 bases). The sequenced sample was CD4+ T cells from blood, obtained approximately 43 months after liver transplant. The CDR3 spells CASSEEVRRRGTEAFF. CDR3 DNA: TGTGCCAGCAGCGAAGAAGTCCGCCGGAGGGGGACTGAAGCTTTCTTT.